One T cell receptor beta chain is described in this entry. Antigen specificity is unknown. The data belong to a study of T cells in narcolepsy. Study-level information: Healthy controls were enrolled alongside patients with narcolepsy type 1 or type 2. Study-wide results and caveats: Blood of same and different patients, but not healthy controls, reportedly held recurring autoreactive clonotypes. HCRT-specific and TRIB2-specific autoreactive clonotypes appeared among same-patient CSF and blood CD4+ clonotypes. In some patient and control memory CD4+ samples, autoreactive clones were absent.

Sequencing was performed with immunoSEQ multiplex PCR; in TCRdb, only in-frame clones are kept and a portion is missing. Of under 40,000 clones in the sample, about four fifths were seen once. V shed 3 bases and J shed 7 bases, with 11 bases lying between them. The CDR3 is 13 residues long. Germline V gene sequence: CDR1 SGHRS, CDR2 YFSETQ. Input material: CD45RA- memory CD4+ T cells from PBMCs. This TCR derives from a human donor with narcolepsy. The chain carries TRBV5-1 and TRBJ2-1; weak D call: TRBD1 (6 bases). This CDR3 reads CASSSIQGNEQFF. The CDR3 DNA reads TGCGCCAGCAGCTCTATACAGGGTAATGAGCAGTTCTTC.